The 21 T cell receptor beta chains below were found in one sample sequenced in a study of CD8 T cells in ankylosing spondylitis. MiXCR was run by TCRdb on the 5' RACE reads, yielding one entry per CDR3 protein. The data hold around 230,000 distinct CDR3 sequences, with 8% to 9.5% observed a single time. The sequenced material came from blood, either unsorted or a sorted T cell fraction (not recorded which). These receptors originate from a male donor with ankylosing spondylitis or in good health (not recorded which).

This clonotype was detected many times. This rearrangement joins TRBV4-3 to TRBJ1-1; TRBD1 might be the D (6 bases). The length of the CDR3 is 17 residues. The V end lost 0 bases, the J end lost 3 bases, and 17 bases lay between the germline ends. Germline CDR1 LGHNA, CDR2 YSLEER. CDR3 residues: CASSQDRAVGGYTEAFF. In DNA, the CDR3 is TGCGCCAGCAGCCAAGATAGGGCAGTAGGGGGGTACACTGAAGCTTTCTTT.

The sample holds many counts of this clonotype. V usage is TRBV6-2 or TRBV6-3 and J usage is TRBJ1-1; no clear D gene. This CDR3 contains 14 residues. Germline loops: CDR1 MNHEY, CDR2 SVGEGT. With 4 bases removed from V and 6 bases from J, the gap between germline ends came to 15 bases. The CDR3 sequence is CASSLGPEVSEAFF. CDR3 bases: TGTGCCAGCAGTTTGGGCCCGGAAGTCTCTGAAGCTTTCTTT.

This clonotype has a count of ten or more. The chain combines TRBV5-1 with TRBJ1-1; 8 bases are shared with TRBD1. The CDR3 totals 17 residues. The germline V gene encodes CDR1 SGHRS and CDR2 YFSETQ. The V gene end was trimmed by 6 bases and the J gene end by 7 bases; junction bases not matched to a gene: 20. Here the CDR3 DNA reads TGCGCCAGCACCCTGGGGGCAGGGGGCCTCAGTGCGGGTGAAGCTTTCTTT. Protein: CASTLGAGGLSAGEAFF.

The CDR3 is CASSPGTDGGYGYTF. CDR3 sequence (DNA): TGTGCCAGTAGTCCGGGGACAGATGGGGGCTATGGCTACACCTTC. The V call is TRBV19, the J call TRBJ1-2; TRBD1 aligns across 7 bases. The CDR3 loop spans 15 amino acids. Germline V lookup: CDR1 LNHDA, CDR2 SQIVND (reference sequence). With V trimmed by 5 bases and J by 4 bases, 10 bases remained unmatched. The full variable domain, in which reference TRBV19 and TRBJ1-2 provide the parts outside the CDR3, is DGGITQSPKYLFRKEGQNVTLSCEQNLNHDAMYWYRQDPGQGLRLIYYSQIVNDFQKGDIAEGYSVSREKKESFPLTVTSAQKNPTAFYLCASSPGTDGGYGYTFGSGTRLTVV.

This clonotype has a handful of counts. The V call is TRBV12-1, the J call TRBJ2-1; the table calls TRBD1, which could not be checked here. TRBV12-1 is listed as a pseudogene. This CDR3 is 21 amino acids long. The CDR3 DNA reads TGTGCCAGCAGCTCGCCCTTAGCGGGGGGGCGCCCCATCGCCTCCTACAATGAGCAGTTCTTC. Its translation: CASSSPLAGGRPIASYNEQFF.

This clonotype was seen ten or more times. The V call is TRBV7-3, the J call TRBJ2-1; 9 nucleotides match TRBD1. Germline assignment: CDR1 SGHTA and CDR2 FQGTGA. CDR3 length: 15 residues. V shed 5 bases, J shed 6 bases, and the junction held 8 bases outside the gene matches. Here the CDR3 DNA reads TGTGCCAGCAGCATCGGGACAGGGTCCGGCAATGAGCAGTTCTTC. Its translation: CASSIGTGSGNEQFF.

This clonotype came up a few times. The chain links TRBV24-1 to TRBJ1-5, with TRBD1 identical over 7 bases. This CDR3 spans 14 amino acids. Per germline, CDR1 KGHDR and CDR2 SFDVKD. With V trimmed by 4 bases and J by 2 bases, 1 base remained unmatched. CDR3 bases: TGTGCCACCAGTGACGACAGGGGCAATCAGCCCCAGCATTTT. This encodes CATSDDRGNQPQHF.

Many counts were recorded for this clonotype. This rearrangement joins TRBV5-1 to TRBJ2-2; possibly TRBD1 or TRBD2 for D (5 bases each). The CDR3 has 16 residues. Germline CDR1 is SGHRS and CDR2 is YFSETQ. Trimming took 1 base from V and 2 from J, leaving 12 bases between them. The CDR3 nucleotides are TGCGCCAGCAGCTTGCCAGGGACGGGTAACACCGGGGAGCTGTTTTTT. It is translated as CASSLPGTGNTGELFF.

This clonotype was picked up many times. The V gene is TRBV7-2, the J gene TRBJ2-7; D call uncertain. V gave up 6 bases and J gave up 0 bases, with 6 bases separating them. This CDR3 spans 12 amino acids. The V gene's germline CDR1 is SGHTA and CDR2 FQGNSA. The CDR3 spells CASSSPSYEQYF. DNA of the CDR3: TGTGCCAGCAGTTCGCCCTCCTACGAGCAGTACTTC. The full variable domain, completed using reference TRBV7-2 and TRBJ2-7, is GAGVSQSPSNKVTEKGKDVELRCDPISGHTALYWYRQSLGQGLEFLIYFQGNSAPDKSGLPSDRFSAERTGGSVSTLTIQRTQQEDSAVYLCASSSPSYEQYFGPGTRLTVT.

The genes are TRBV12-3 or TRBV12-4 and TRBJ2-5; possible D gene TRBD2, 5 bases. This CDR3 region has 15 residues. The ends were cut back, 6 bases at V and 2 bases at J, with 16 bases in the middle. The CDR3 DNA reads as TGTGCCAGCAGCGAGCGGTGGGCGGGTCAAGAGACCCAGTACTTC. Its protein is CASSERWAGQETQYF.

The chain is built from TRBV7-9 and TRBJ1-1; tentatively, D is TRBD1 (5 bases). This CDR3 has 15 residues. Looked up from germline, CDR1 is SEHNR and CDR2 is FQNEAQ (reference sequence). Trimming took 1 base from V and 3 from J, leaving 12 bases between them. The CDR3, as DNA: TGTGCCAGCAGCTTAGGTGGGGCCATGGACACTGAAGCTTTCTTT. Its translation: CASSLGGAMDTEAFF.

This clonotype was detected many times. The chain carries TRBV20-1 and TRBJ1-1; D is undetermined. Trimming shortened V by 0 bases and J by 5 bases, and 7 bases separated the two germline ends. Germline values: CDR1 DFQATT, CDR2 SNEGSKA (reference sequence). CDR3 length: 12 residues. The CDR3 is CSARDRRTEAFF. DNA of the CDR3: TGCAGTGCTAGAGATCGAAGGACTGAAGCTTTCTTT.

The V call is TRBV9, the J call TRBJ2-7; D possibly corresponds to TRBD1 (5 bases). The germline V gene has CDR1 SGDLS and CDR2 YYNGEE. The CDR3 loop spans 14 amino acids. V was clipped by 0 bases and J by 3 bases, with 10 bases between them. The CDR3 DNA reads TGTGCCAGCAGCGTAGGCCAGGGCCACTACGAGCAGTACTTC. Amino acids: CASSVGQGHYEQYF.

Concerning this clonotype itself: A much larger clonotype is one base distant, so this may be a read error. Here the CDR3 DNA reads TGTGCCAGCAGCCGCCAGGGCCAACAGAACGCTGAAGCTTTCTTT. This translates into CASSRQGQQNAEAFF. The chain carries TRBV3-1 and TRBJ1-1, with D perhaps matching TRBD1 (5 bases). CDR1 is LGHDT and CDR2 is YNNKEL in the germline V gene (reference sequence). The CDR3 length is 15 residues.

This clonotype was picked up many times. The chain links TRBV5-1 to TRBJ2-7; 9 bases align to TRBD1. V lost 0 bases and J lost 1; bases outside the gene matches: 2. Germline CDR1 reads SGHRS; CDR2 reads YFSETQ. The length of the CDR3 is 15 residues. In nucleotides, the CDR3 is TGCGCCAGCAGCTTGGCCGGGACAGGGTCCTACGAGCAGTACTTC. Its protein is CASSLAGTGSYEQYF.

This clonotype has a count of ten or more. This chain links TRBV5-1 with TRBJ2-1; 10 bases match TRBD1. Germline V lookup: CDR1 SGHRS, CDR2 YFSETQ. The CDR3 is made up of 16 amino acids. Trimming took 4 bases from V and 7 from J; bases not matched to a gene: 11. CDR3 sequence (DNA): TGCGCCAGCAGCGAATCTGGGACAGGGGCCGGGAATGAGCAGTTCTTC. Translated, it gives CASSESGTGAGNEQFF.

This clonotype was recorded at least ten times. The chain joins TRBV29-1 to TRBJ1-4, with TRBD1 matching over 7 bases. Germline CDR1 and CDR2: SQVTM and ANQGSEA. The junction had 9 bases not matched to a gene; V was cut back by 4 bases and J by 4 bases. This CDR3 comprises 15 residues. DNA of the CDR3: TGCAGCGTTGGGGCCAGCGGGACAGATAATGAAAAACTGTTTTTT. As protein: CSVGASGTDNEKLFF.

In this sample, this clonotype turned up many times. This chain joins TRBV20-1 and TRBJ1-4; D not certain. CDR3 length: 11 residues. The V end lost 7 bases, the J end lost 8 bases, and 11 bases lay between the germline ends. The germline CDR1 and CDR2 sequences are DFQATT and SNEGSKA (reference sequence). The CDR3 nucleotides are TGCAGTGTCCCACGAGGGGAAAAACTGTTTTTT. Translating gives CSVPRGEKLFF.

This chain uses TRBV20-1 with TRBJ2-7; 10 bases are shared with TRBD1. Germline V CDR1 and CDR2: DFQATT, SNEGSKA (reference sequence). The CDR3 spans 15 residues. J was trimmed by 2 bases and V by 5 bases; bases with no gene match: 9. CDR3 sequence: CSAYNRDRGTYEQYF. The DNA for the CDR3 is TGCAGTGCTTACAACCGGGACAGGGGTACCTACGAGCAGTACTTC.

This clonotype was observed a few times. Here the CDR3 DNA reads TGTGCCAGCAGCTCCCAGCAGGGCTACGAGCAGTACTTC. This translates into CASSSQQGYEQYF. The rearrangement links TRBV7-2 to TRBJ2-7; D may be TRBD1 (5 bases). Trimming pared 4 bases from V and 3 bases from J, leaving 10 bases between. Germline V gives CDR1 SGHTA, CDR2 FQGNSA. The CDR3 length is 13 residues.

This clonotype was detected many times. The CDR3 sequence is CSASRRGSPLHF. The CDR3 nucleotides are TGCAGTGCTTCGCGGCGGGGATCACCCCTCCACTTT. V is TRBV20-1 and J is TRBJ1-6; D is unresolved. CDR1 is DFQATT and CDR2 is SNEGSKA in the germline V gene (reference sequence). With 5 bases removed from V and 10 bases from J, the gap between germline ends came to 12 bases. The CDR3 totals 12 residues.